The 28 T cell receptor beta chains in this list originate from one sample, sequenced in a study of cytomegalovirus exposure and HLA in healthy donors. PCR involved 60 Vbeta and 13 Jbeta primers. Sequenced by immunoSEQ multiplex PCR; TCRdb stores in-frame clones only, minus some. This repertoire shows 130,000 or so clones, around 74% found once; its top ten account for 5.5% to 8.5%. Sequences were obtained from PBMCs. These receptor sequences come from a man aged 35 to 55 in good health and CMV-seropositive.

The chain employs TRBV19 and TRBJ2-4; weak D call: TRBD1 (5 bases). V was pared by 1 base and J by 1 base, with 17 bases between. CDR3 length equals 18 residues. Germline assignment: CDR1 LNHDA and CDR2 SQIVND (reference sequence). The CDR3: CASSIVWVGKGAKNIQYF. The CDR3 region has the DNA TGTGCCAGTAGTATAGTTTGGGTGGGGAAGGGGGCCAAAAACATTCAGTACTTC. Combining the CDR3 with reference TRBV19 and TRBJ2-4 gives the whole variable domain DGGITQSPKYLFRKEGQNVTLSCEQNLNHDAMYWYRQDPGQGLRLIYYSQIVNDFQKGDIAEGYSVSREKKESFPLTVTSAQKNPTAFYLCASSIVWVGKGAKNIQYFGAGTRLSVL.

The sample holds a few counts of this clone. This chain uses TRBV6-4 with TRBJ1-1; no reliable D call. CDR1 is MRHNA, CDR2 SNTAGT, per germline. The V end lost 4 bases, the J end lost 1 base, and 7 bases lay between the germline ends. CDR3 length equals 13 residues. CDR3 sequence reads: CASSVHPNTEAFF. The CDR3 bases are TGTGCCAGCAGTGTACATCCGAACACTGAAGCTTTCTTT.

This clone was counted between two and nine times. The J gene is TRBJ2-7, the V gene TRBV28; D gene unclear. V was shortened by 2 bases and J by 0 bases, with 8 bases between the two germline ends. Per the germline V gene, CDR1 is MDHEN and CDR2 is SYDVKM. The CDR3 length is 14 residues. CDR3 protein: CASSLAGSSYEQYF. In DNA, the CDR3 is TGTGCCAGCAGTTTAGCCGGTAGCTCCTACGAGCAGTACTTC.

As to this clone: The sample contains more than one DNA sequence encoding this CDR3. This chain connects TRBV6-6 to TRBJ2-7, with D perhaps TRBD1 (6 bases). Germline V gene sequence: CDR1 MNHNY, CDR2 SVGAGI (reference sequence). The CDR3 runs 15 residues. V lost 0 bases to trimming and J lost 2 bases, with 11 bases between them. The CDR3 DNA follows: TGTGCCAGCAGTTACTCGGGGCAGGGGCCCTACGAGCAGTACTTC. It codes for CASSYSGQGPYEQYF.

V is TRBV18 and J is TRBJ2-3, with TRBD1 as a possible D gene (8 bases). CDR1 and CDR2 from the germline V gene are KGHSH and LQKENI. Trimming stripped 2 bases from V and 5 bases from J, with 17 bases between. The CDR3 contains 16 residues. CDR3 in DNA: TGTGCCAGCTCACCAAAAGGGACAGGCGGGAGAGATACGCAGTATTTT. It yields the protein CASSPKGTGGRDTQYF. Using reference TRBV18 and TRBJ2-3 for the parts outside the CDR3, the full variable domain is NAGVMQNPRHLVRRRGQEARLRCSPMKGHSHVYWYRQLPEEGLKFMVYLQKENIIDESGMPKERFSAEFPKEGPSILRIQQVVRGDSAAYFCASSPKGTGGRDTQYFGPGTRLTVL.

This chain uses TRBV28 with TRBJ1-4; 7 nucleotides agree with TRBD1. CDR1 is MDHEN, CDR2 SYDVKM, per germline. V was clipped by 2 bases and J by 5 bases; unmatched bases: 8. The CDR3 has 16 residues. The CDR3 coding sequence is TGTGCCAGCAGTTTAAAGGGCACAGGGGAGAATGAAAAACTGTTTTTT. Translating it yields CASSLKGTGENEKLFF.

This clone was observed a few times. This chain links TRBV29-1 with TRBJ2-2, with D tentatively TRBD1 (6 bases). Trimming left V 7 bases short and J 0 bases short, with 15 bases between. Germline CDR1 SQVTM, CDR2 ANQGSEA. This CDR3 is 15 amino acids long. The CDR3 sequence is CSALGGRTNTGELFF. The CDR3 nucleotides are TGCAGCGCCCTTGGGGGCAGAACGAACACCGGGGAGCTGTTTTTT.

The chain joins TRBV5-1 to TRBJ1-3; 9 nucleotides align to TRBD1. The J segment lost 3 bases and the V segment lost 1 base, leaving 8 bases of the junction unmatched. The CDR3 sequence is 17 residues long. CDR1 is SGHRS, CDR2 YFSETQ, per germline. CDR3 sequence: CASSLRPGTGFGNTIYF. CDR3 DNA: TGCGCCAGCAGCTTGCGTCCCGGGACAGGGTTTGGAAACACCATATATTTT. The variable domain in full, completed from reference TRBV5-1 and TRBJ1-3, reads KAGVTQTPRYLIKTRGQQVTLSCSPISGHRSVSWYQQTPGQGLQFLFEYFSETQRNKGNFPGRFSGRQFSNSRSEMNVSTLELGDSALYLCASSLRPGTGFGNTIYFGEGSWLTVV.

The J gene is TRBJ2-5, the V gene TRBV9, with TRBD2 matching over 7 bases. This CDR3 is built from 14 residues. Per the germline V gene, CDR1 is SGDLS and CDR2 is YYNGEE. Germline trimming cut 4 bases from V and 2 bases from J; bases unmatched to any gene: 5. The CDR3 sequence: CASSSSSGQETQYF. Here the CDR3 DNA reads TGTGCCAGCAGCTCTTCTAGCGGACAAGAGACCCAGTACTTC.

This chain connects TRBV28 to TRBJ1-5; TRBD1 matches 8 bases. The CDR3 sequence is 14 residues long. The V and J ends lost 4 bases and 7 bases, in that order; junction bases with no gene match: 6. Germline V gives CDR1 MDHEN, CDR2 SYDVKM. The CDR3 bases are TGTGCCAGCAGTTACCAGGGGGCGCGACAGCCCCAGCATTTT. Its translation is CASSYQGARQPQHF.

This chain links TRBV6-1 with TRBJ1-4; TRBD1 is a possible D gene (5 bases). Trimming left V 1 base short and J 8 bases short, with 14 bases between. Germline CDR1 is MNHNS and CDR2 is SASEGT. The CDR3 has 15 residues. CDR3 sequence reads: CASSEEQGRREKLFF. The CDR3 region has the DNA TGTGCCAGCAGTGAAGAGCAGGGAAGAAGGGAAAAACTGTTTTTT.

The J gene is TRBJ1-1, the V gene TRBV6-5; possibly TRBD1 for D (6 bases). This CDR3 has 12 amino acids. Germline V gene sequence: CDR1 MNHEY, CDR2 SVGAGI. V was trimmed by 5 bases and J by 10 bases, leaving 14 bases between them. CDR3 in amino acids: CASSTEGQAAFF. The CDR3 nucleotides are TGTGCCAGCAGTACCGAGGGACAAGCAGCTTTCTTT.

This clone was picked up a small number of times. The V call is TRBV27, the J call TRBJ2-2; 8 bases agree with TRBD2. The ends lost 0 bases at V and 4 bases at J; junction bases unmatched: 7. In germline, CDR1 is MNHEY, CDR2 SMNVEV (reference sequence). The CDR3 is made up of 17 amino acids. CDR3 coding DNA: TGTGCCAGCAGTTTATCTAGCGGGACTACTCCCACCGGGGAGCTGTTTTTT. This codes for CASSLSSGTTPTGELFF.

This chain connects TRBV19 to TRBJ2-1; 9 nucleotides agree with TRBD2. The germline CDR1 and CDR2 sequences are LNHDA and SQIVND (reference sequence). The J segment lost 4 bases and the V segment lost 5 bases, leaving 9 bases of the junction unmatched. This CDR3 spans 16 amino acids. The CDR3 spells CASSVTTSGFYNEQFF. The DNA of the CDR3 is TGTGCCAGTAGTGTAACGACTAGCGGATTTTACAATGAGCAGTTCTTC.

The chain couples TRBV5-1 to TRBJ2-5, with 8 bases matching TRBD2. The germline V gene encodes CDR1 SGHRS and CDR2 YFSETQ. The CDR3 runs 17 residues. V shed 1 base, J shed 5 bases, and the junction held 13 bases outside the gene matches. In DNA, the CDR3 is TGCGCCAGCAGCTTGAAACTCACTAGCGGCAAAGGGGAGACCCAGTACTTC. Translated, it gives CASSLKLTSGKGETQYF.

This clone was seen a single time. V is TRBV7-2 and J is TRBJ1-4, with TRBD1 identical over 9 bases. The CDR3 is 15 residues long. The germline CDR1 and CDR2 sequences are SGHTA and FQGNSA. The V segment lost 3 bases and the J segment 6 bases; nucleotides outside the gene matches: 5. The CDR3 DNA follows: TGTGCCAGCAGCTTGGTCCGGGACAGGGATGAAAAACTGTTTTTT. Its protein product is CASSLVRDRDEKLFF. The complete variable domain, with remaining parts taken from reference TRBV7-2 and TRBJ1-4, reads GAGVSQSPSNKVTEKGKDVELRCDPISGHTALYWYRQSLGQGLEFLIYFQGNSAPDKSGLPSDRFSAERTGGSVSTLTIQRTQQEDSAVYLCASSLVRDRDEKLFFGSGTQLSVL.

Only a few counts were recorded for this clone. The CDR3 protein is CASSRDRGTVYEQYF. The CDR3 DNA follows: TGTGCCAGCAGTCGGGACAGGGGAACCGTCTACGAGCAGTACTTC. The gene calls are TRBV6-1 and TRBJ2-7; TRBD1 matches at 10 bases. CDR1 is MNHNS, CDR2 SASEGT, per germline. This CDR3 is built from 15 residues. Germline trimming cut 5 bases from V and 3 bases from J; bases unmatched to any gene: 7.

This clone was recorded once. V and J are TRBV19 and TRBJ2-1; tentatively, D is TRBD2 (5 bases). The V end lost 5 bases, the J end lost 0 bases, and 26 bases lay between the germline ends. The CDR3 length is 20 residues. Germline loops: CDR1 LNHDA, CDR2 SQIVND (reference sequence). The CDR3 DNA follows: TGTGCCAGTAGTGTTAATAGCGTCCCCGAAGGCATGAGCTCCTACAATGAGCAGTTCTTC. This sequence encodes CASSVNSVPEGMSSYNEQFF.

The V gene is TRBV5-5, the J gene TRBJ1-1; no firm D call. V was clipped by 1 base and J by 0 bases, with 7 bases between them. Germline V lookup: CDR1 SGHKS, CDR2 YYEKEE (reference sequence). The CDR3 is 14 residues long. CDR3 sequence reads: CASSLTELNTEAFF. CDR3 bases: TGTGCCAGCAGCTTGACTGAGTTGAACACTGAAGCTTTCTTT.

This sequence joins TRBV10-3 and TRBJ1-1; D might be TRBD1 (5 bases). The CDR3 runs 17 residues. CDR1 is ENHRY, CDR2 SYGVKD, per germline. V lost 4 bases, J lost 3 bases, and 21 bases lay in between. CDR3 bases: TGTGCCATCAGTGGCGCCGGGGGAAGGGAAACCGACACTGAAGCTTTCTTT. Encoded protein: CAISGAGGRETDTEAFF.

V is TRBV6-1 and J is TRBJ2-1, with TRBD2 matching 12 bases. The CDR3 sequence is 16 residues long. Germline V gene data show CDR1 as MNHNS and CDR2 as SASEGT. The trim removed 0 bases at V and 4 bases at J, leaving 1 base unmatched. The CDR3 DNA reads as TGTGCCAGCAGTGAAGCGACTAGCGGGAGTTACAATGAGCAGTTCTTC. Translated, it gives CASSEATSGSYNEQFF.

This chain connects TRBV9 to TRBJ1-3; D is possibly TRBD1 (5 bases). The V gene's germline CDR1 is SGDLS and CDR2 YYNGEE. The CDR3 is 14 residues long. Trimming took 3 bases from V and 3 from J, leaving 10 bases between them. The CDR3 nucleotides read TGTGCCAGCAGCGACCCAGGGATTGGAAACACCATATATTTT. Translation gives CASSDPGIGNTIYF.

The chain has TRBV27 and TRBJ2-3; D is unclear. The V gene lost 3 bases and the J gene lost 1 base, with 8 bases spanning the gap. From germline, CDR1 is MNHEY and CDR2 SMNVEV (reference sequence). The CDR3 is made up of 14 amino acids. Here the CDR3 DNA reads TGTGCCAGCAGTTTTCTTAGAGGCACAGATACGCAGTATTTT. Translation: CASSFLRGTDTQYF.

This clone came up a few times. Written as DNA, the CDR3 is TGCGCCAGCAGTGAGACCCAACGGACGCAGTATTTT. As protein: CASSETQRTQYF. The V call is TRBV10-2, the J call TRBJ2-3; D call uncertain. The CDR3 is 12 residues long. The germline V gene encodes CDR1 WSHSY and CDR2 SAAADI. Trimming removed 2 bases at V and 9 bases at J, with 9 bases between.

The gene calls are TRBV18 and TRBJ1-4; a possible D gene is TRBD1 (6 bases). CDR1 is KGHSH and CDR2 is LQKENI in the germline V gene. Trimming shortened V by 2 bases and J by 5 bases, and 9 bases separated the two germline ends. There are 14 residues in the CDR3. The CDR3 sequence: CASSPGQLNEKLFF. In DNA form, the CDR3 reads TGTGCCAGCTCACCAGGACAGCTGAATGAAAAACTGTTTTTT.

The chain is built from TRBV29-1 and TRBJ2-7; 8 positions match TRBD1. V lost 7 bases, J lost 1 base, and 3 bases stayed unmatched. CDR1 and CDR2 (germline): SQVTM, ANQGSEA. The CDR3 runs 12 residues. This chain's CDR3 is CSAGDRSYEQYF. CDR3 DNA: TGCAGCGCTGGGGACAGGTCCTACGAGCAGTACTTC.

In its sample, this clone was seen a few times. V gene TRBV9 combines with J gene TRBJ2-2; D unresolved. The CDR3 extends over 12 amino acids. The germline V gene encodes CDR1 SGDLS and CDR2 YYNGEE. V was shortened by 6 bases and J by 3 bases, with 6 bases between the two germline ends. CDR3 nucleotide sequence: TGTGCCAGCACGGTGGACACCGGGGAGCTGTTTTTT. Protein: CASTVDTGELFF.

The V call is TRBV4-1, the J call TRBJ2-7; 9 bases line up with TRBD1. Germline values: CDR1 MGHRA, CDR2 YSYEKL. The V segment lost 3 bases and the J segment 5 bases; nucleotides outside the gene matches: 5. The CDR3 totals 14 residues. Written as DNA, the CDR3 is TGCGCCAGCAGCCAGGGACAGGGTTCAGACGAGCAGTACTTC. Its protein product is CASSQGQGSDEQYF.